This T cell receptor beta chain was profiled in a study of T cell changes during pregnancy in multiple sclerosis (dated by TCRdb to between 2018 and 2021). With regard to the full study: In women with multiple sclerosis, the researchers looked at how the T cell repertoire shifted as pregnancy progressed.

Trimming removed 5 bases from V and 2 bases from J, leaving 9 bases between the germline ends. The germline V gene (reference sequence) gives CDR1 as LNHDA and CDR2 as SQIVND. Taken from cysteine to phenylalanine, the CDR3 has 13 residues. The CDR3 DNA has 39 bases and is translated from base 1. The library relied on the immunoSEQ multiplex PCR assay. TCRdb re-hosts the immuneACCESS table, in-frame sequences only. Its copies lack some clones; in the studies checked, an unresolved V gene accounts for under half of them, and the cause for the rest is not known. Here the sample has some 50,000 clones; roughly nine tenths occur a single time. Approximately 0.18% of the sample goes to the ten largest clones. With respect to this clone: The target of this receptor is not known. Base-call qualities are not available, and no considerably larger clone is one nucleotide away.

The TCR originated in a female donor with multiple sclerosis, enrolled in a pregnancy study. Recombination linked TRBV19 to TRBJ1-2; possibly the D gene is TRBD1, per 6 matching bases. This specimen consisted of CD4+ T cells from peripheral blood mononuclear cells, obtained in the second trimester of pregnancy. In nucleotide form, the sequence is TGTGCCAGTAGTCAGGGGCGAAACTATGGCTACACCTTC. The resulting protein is CASSQGRNYGYTF. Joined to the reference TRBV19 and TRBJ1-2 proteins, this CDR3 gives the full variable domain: DGGITQSPKYLFRKEGQNVTLSCEQNLNHDAMYWYRQDPGQGLRLIYYSQIVNDFQKGDIAEGYSVSREKKESFPLTVTSAQKNPTAFYLCASSQGRNYGYTFGSGTRLTVV.